Given below is one T cell receptor (beta chain) in context. Its antigen is still unknown. This sample stems from a study of metastatic and nonmetastatic thyroid tumors. TCRdb used MiXCR to call clones anew from the PCR reads. This sample carries roughly 15,000 clones, more than 10% of them seen once, and the ten largest clones take more than 12%. Study findings and constraints: When malignant thyroid tumors were compared with benign nodules, TCR beta diversity was reportedly significantly higher in the malignant tumors. This held in both blood and tumor samples.

Prior to thyroid surgery, none of the patients had received any treatment. Deletions cut 5 bases from V and 7 bases from J, with 15 bases between. The CDR3 has 15 residues. The specimen was blood. V and J are TRBV12-3 or TRBV12-4 and TRBJ1-6; possible D gene TRBD1, 6 bases. The receptor's source is a female donor with papillary thyroid cancer or a benign thyroid nodule (not recorded which). Some clones in this sample may be carry-over from other donors' samples. In nucleotides, the CDR3 is TGTGCCAGCAGTGAGACAGGATCGGCGAATTCACCCCTCCACTTT. Its protein product is CASSETGSANSPLHF.